This record looks at one T cell receptor (beta chain) sequence and its context. Its antigen is currently unknown. TCRdb re-called the reads through MiXCR, storing one row per CDR3 protein. There are approximately 73,000 distinct CDR3 sequences in the sample; approximately 42% occur only once, and more than 80% lies in the top ten. This record belongs to a study of T cell repertoires in cytomegalovirus infection. Study-level background: Carrying CMV and the relevant HLA type showed in public TCR beta signatures.

The sample was CD8+ T cells from cultured PBMCs, taken from culture after CMV antigen stimulation. The receptor's source is a human donor in good health (CMV status not recorded). Some clones in this sample may be carry-over from other donors' samples.

CDR3 protein: CASSLEPGTGGASNQPQHF. Here the CDR3 DNA reads TGTGCCAGCAGCTTAGAACCGGGGACAGGGGGGGCTAGCAATCAGCCCCAGCATTTT. V gene TRBV7-9 combines with J gene TRBJ1-5; 11 nucleotides match TRBD1. V lost 1 base to trimming and J lost 0 bases; unmatched junction nucleotides: 8. Germline V CDR1 and CDR2: SEHNR, FQNEAQ (reference sequence). The length of the CDR3 is 19 residues.